A single sample is the source of the 28 T cell receptor beta chains below, sequenced in a study of beta chain features in type 1 diabetes. Overall study findings and caveats: There was a moderate but significant shortening of TCRB CDR3s in all four CD4+ subsets of Type 1 diabetes patients.

cDNA synthesis used the whole RNA isolate, giving expressed TCRB sequences. Using immunoSEQ multiplex PCR, the repertoire was profiled, and TCRdb retains in-frame clones only, with some absent. Of about 390,000 clones in the sample, 9.5% to 10% were seen once. Their antigen targets remain unknown. The source material was central memory CD4+ T cells from blood. The receptors here all came from a man under 40 with type 1 diabetes.

The chain couples TRBV18 to TRBJ1-1; D not certain. V was trimmed by 6 bases and J by 0 bases, leaving 11 bases between them. There are 14 residues in the CDR3. Germline CDR1 KGHSH, CDR2 LQKENI. CDR3 residues: CASSPGTMNTEAFF. CDR3 nucleotides: TGTGCCAGCTCCCCGGGTACTATGAACACTGAAGCTTTCTTT. The variable domain in full, with the rest retrieved from reference TRBV18 and TRBJ1-1, is NAGVMQNPRHLVRRRGQEARLRCSPMKGHSHVYWYRQLPEEGLKFMVYLQKENIIDESGMPKERFSAEFPKEGPSILRIQQVVRGDSAAYFCASSPGTMNTEAFFGQGTRLTVV.

V gene TRBV7-9 combines with J gene TRBJ1-1, with D unclear. This CDR3 is built from 14 residues. With 5 bases removed from V and 1 base from J, the gap between germline ends came to 11 bases. The V gene's germline CDR1 is SEHNR and CDR2 FQNEAQ (reference sequence). DNA of the CDR3: TGTGCCAGCAGCGAGCGGGGTGCGAACACTGAAGCTTTCTTT. It encodes CASSERGANTEAFF.

Only a few counts were recorded for this clone. The rearrangement uses TRBV30 and TRBJ1-2; D possibly corresponds to TRBD1 (6 bases). CDR3 length equals 13 residues. Germline CDR1 and CDR2: GTSNPN and SVGIG (reference sequence). V lost 6 bases to trimming and J lost 1 base, with 12 bases between them. The CDR3 loop reads CACRTDLNYGYTF. The CDR3 DNA is TGTGCCTGCCGGACAGACCTTAACTATGGCTACACCTTC.

This clone was detected a few times. This rearrangement joins TRBV11-2 to TRBJ2-1, with 11 bases fitting TRBD2. Unmatched junction bases numbered 10, after V lost 0 bases and J lost 9 bases. CDR1 SGHAT and CDR2 FQNNGV come from the germline V gene. CDR3 length: 17 residues. The CDR3 protein is CASSLELAGVGSIEQFF. The CDR3, as DNA: TGTGCCAGCAGCTTAGAACTAGCGGGAGTGGGTTCCATTGAGCAGTTCTTC.

The V gene is TRBV2, the J gene TRBJ1-3; D is perhaps TRBD1 (6 bases). The length of the CDR3 is 15 residues. Germline loops: CDR1 SNHLY, CDR2 FYNNEI. The germline V and J ends were trimmed by 6 bases and 0 bases, with 12 bases remaining between them. This CDR3 reads CASSGRQVSGNTIYF. CDR3 sequence (DNA): TGTGCCAGCAGCGGACGACAGGTCTCTGGAAACACCATATATTTT. The full variable domain, its missing parts supplied by reference TRBV2 and TRBJ1-3, is EPEVTQTPSHQVTQMGQEVILRCVPISNHLYFYWYRQILGQKVEFLVSFYNNEISEKSEIFDDQFSVERPDGSNFTLKIRSTKLEDSAMYFCASSGRQVSGNTIYFGEGSWLTVV.

Comments on this clone: The sample contains more than one DNA sequence encoding this CDR3. This chain uses TRBV6-5 with TRBJ1-5; TRBD1 might be the D (5 bases). The CDR3 is made up of 14 amino acids. Trimming removed 5 bases at V and 0 bases at J, with 8 bases between. CDR1 MNHEY and CDR2 SVGAGI come from the germline V gene. CDR3 sequence reads: CASSPRDSNQPQHF. The CDR3 DNA is TGTGCCAGCAGTCCCAGGGATAGCAATCAGCCCCAGCATTTT.

The chain joins TRBV19 to TRBJ2-5; D may be TRBD1 (6 bases). The V end was cut by 1 base, the J end by 5 bases, with 17 bases between. This CDR3 has 16 amino acids. Germline CDR1 is LNHDA and CDR2 is SQIVND (reference sequence). CDR3 nucleotides: TGTGCCAGTAGTATAGGGCAACCCCTGGGGGCGGAGACCCAGTACTTC. Its translation: CASSIGQPLGAETQYF.

This clone has a handful of counts. The chain joins TRBV5-1 to TRBJ2-5, with a possible D match to TRBD2 (6 bases). The CDR3 is 14 residues long. Germline values: CDR1 SGHRS, CDR2 YFSETQ. Deletions cut 3 bases from V and 1 base from J, with 10 bases between. CDR3 DNA: TGCGCCAGCAGCTCGGGGAGGACCCAAGAGACCCAGTACTTC. As protein: CASSSGRTQETQYF.

This clone has just a few counts. This chain uses TRBV7-2 with TRBJ1-1, with 7 positions matching TRBD1. CDR3 length equals 14 residues. With 5 bases clipped from V and 5 bases from J, the junction kept 8 bases outside the gene matches. Germline V gives CDR1 SGHTA, CDR2 FQGNSA. The CDR3 reads CASSPGTERTEAFF. CDR3 nucleotides: TGTGCCAGCAGCCCCGGGACAGAGAGGACTGAAGCTTTCTTT.

The rearrangement joins TRBV15 to TRBJ2-3; possible D gene TRBD2, 5 bases. The CDR3 is 16 residues long. Trimming took 0 bases from V and 1 from J, leaving 11 bases between them. The V gene's germline CDR1 is LNHNV and CDR2 YYDKDF (reference sequence). The DNA of the CDR3 is TGTGCCACCAGCAGAGAAGCGGTTTCTGGCACAGATACGCAGTATTTT. Encoded protein: CATSREAVSGTDTQYF.

The sample holds a few counts of this clone. The chain couples TRBV27 to TRBJ1-3; TRBD1 is a possible D gene (6 bases). CDR1 MNHEY and CDR2 SMNVEV come from the germline V gene (reference sequence). This CDR3 has 15 residues. Trimming shortened V by 5 bases and J by 2 bases, and 13 bases separated the two germline ends. The CDR3 reads CASSIPRQAGNTIYF. CDR3 coding DNA: TGTGCCAGCAGTATACCCAGACAGGCTGGAAACACCATATATTTT.

This clone was found many times. The rearrangement joins TRBV7-2 to TRBJ2-3; possible D gene TRBD2, 6 bases. Trimming left V 5 bases short and J 4 bases short, with 16 bases between. The CDR3 has 15 residues. Germline CDR1 reads SGHTA; CDR2 reads FQGNSA. The CDR3 coding sequence is TGTGCCAGCAGCACAAGTAGCGGAGGAGCAGATACGCAGTATTTT. Protein product: CASSTSSGGADTQYF.

This chain joins TRBV27 and TRBJ1-3; D not certain. Between the trimmed V and J ends, which lost 2 bases and 0 bases, there was a span of 11 bases. The CDR3 contains 16 residues. Germline lookup yields CDR1 MNHEY and CDR2 SMNVEV (reference sequence). The CDR3 protein is CASSLEGTNSGNTIYF. The CDR3 DNA sequence: TGTGCCAGCAGTTTAGAGGGCACCAACTCTGGAAACACCATATATTTT.

This rearrangement joins TRBV7-6 to TRBJ1-5, with D possibly TRBD1 on 6 matching bases. V shed 6 bases and J shed 5 bases, with 11 bases lying between them. From germline, CDR1 is SGHVS and CDR2 FNYEAQ. There are 13 residues in the CDR3. The CDR3 is CASSFAGDQPQHF. The CDR3 region has the DNA TGTGCCAGCAGTTTTGCAGGGGATCAGCCCCAGCATTTT. The full variable domain, rest sourced from reference TRBV7-6 and TRBJ1-5, is GAGVSQSPRYKVTKRGQDVALRCDPISGHVSLYWYRQALGQGPEFLTYFNYEAQQDKSGLPNDRFSAERPEGSISTLTIQRTEQRDSAMYRCASSFAGDQPQHFGDGTRLSIL.

A few counts support this clone. The chain links TRBV7-3 to TRBJ2-5, with D possibly being TRBD2 (6 bases). The CDR3 is made up of 14 amino acids. In germline, CDR1 is SGHTA, CDR2 FQGTGA. Trimming shortened V by 2 bases and J by 4 bases, and 11 bases separated the two germline ends. The CDR3 sequence: CASSLVASVETQYF. The CDR3 nucleotides read TGTGCCAGCAGCTTAGTTGCTAGCGTAGAGACCCAGTACTTC.

This clone was counted many times. This chain joins TRBV7-9 and TRBJ2-1; 8 nucleotides line up with TRBD2. The CDR3 contains 15 residues. The germline CDR1 and CDR2 sequences are SEHNR and FQNEAQ (reference sequence). V shed 8 bases and J 2 bases; nucleotides not matched to a gene: 8. The CDR3 DNA is TGTGCCAGCGGAGGTAGCGGGGACCCCTACAATGAGCAGTTCTTC. Its translation is CASGGSGDPYNEQFF. Together with reference TRBV7-9 and TRBJ2-1, the CDR3 gives the full variable domain: DTGVSQNPRHKITKRGQNVTFRCDPISEHNRLYWYRQTLGQGPEFLTYFQNEAQLEKSRLLSDRFSAERPKGSFSTLEIQRTEQGDSAMYLCASGGSGDPYNEQFFGPGTRLTVL.

In this sample, this clone turned up a few times. DNA for the CDR3: TGTGCCAGCAGCTCCTTAGCGGGAGGGTTTTTTAATGAGCAGTTCTTC. It encodes CASSSLAGGFFNEQFF. The J gene is TRBJ2-1, the V gene TRBV5-6; 11 nucleotides match TRBD2. The CDR3 totals 16 residues. V lost 3 bases, J lost 7 bases, and 9 bases stayed unmatched. Germline V CDR1 and CDR2: SGHDT, YYEEEE.

The rearrangement links TRBV6-6 to TRBJ2-7; no firm D call. This CDR3 region has 12 residues. V lost 7 bases and J lost 4, with 11 bases in between. Germline V gene data show CDR1 as MNHNY and CDR2 as SVGAGI (reference sequence). This CDR3 is CASTSPSYEQYF. The CDR3 nucleotides are TGTGCCAGCACTTCCCCTAGTTACGAGCAGTACTTC.

This clone has a handful of counts. The chain uses TRBV5-1 and TRBJ2-5; tentative D call: TRBD2 (6 bases). Germline CDR1 is SGHRS and CDR2 is YFSETQ. The CDR3 contains 14 residues. Between the trimmed V and J ends, which lost 0 bases and 6 bases, there was a span of 12 bases. CDR3 protein: CASSLVGRGQTQYF. The CDR3 DNA reads as TGCGCCAGCAGCTTGGTCGGGAGAGGGCAGACCCAGTACTTC.

This clone came up many times. CDR3: CASSLPGQGWFF. CDR3 DNA sequence: TGCGCCAGCAGCTTACCAGGACAGGGGTGGTTCTTC. J is TRBJ2-1 and V is TRBV5-1; 9 positions match TRBD1. This CDR3 contains 12 residues. From germline, CDR1 is SGHRS and CDR2 YFSETQ. The trim removed 2 bases at V and 15 bases at J, leaving 6 bases unmatched.

The chain recombines TRBV19 with TRBJ2-7; TRBD2 matches at 7 bases. CDR1 LNHDA and CDR2 SQIVND come from the germline V gene (reference sequence). With 5 bases clipped from V and 1 base from J, the junction kept 8 bases outside the gene matches. The CDR3 runs to 15 residues. CDR3 nucleotide sequence: TGTGCCAGTAGTTCCCGGGGGGACGTTTCCTACGAGCAGTACTTC. It yields the protein CASSSRGDVSYEQYF.

This clone was seen a handful of times. A read error may explain this, as a much larger clone is one base away. This chain uses TRBV7-6 with TRBJ2-7; no firm D call. The CDR3 has 11 residues. Trimming cost V 0 bases and J 6 bases, with 3 bases left between them. The germline gives CDR1 SGHVS, CDR2 FNYEAQ. This chain's CDR3 is CASSLAAEQYF. Written as DNA, the CDR3 is TGTGCCAGCAGCTTAGCAGCCGAGCAGTACTTC. Using reference TRBV7-6 and TRBJ2-7 for the parts outside the CDR3, the full variable domain is GAGVSQSPRYKVTKRGQDVALRCDPISGHVSLYWYRQALGQGPEFLTYFNYEAQQDKSGLPNDRFSAERPEGSISTLTIQRTEQRDSAMYRCASSLAAEQYFGPGTRLTVT.

This clone has a handful of counts. This rearrangement joins TRBV28 to TRBJ2-7; 9 nucleotides match TRBD2. CDR3 length: 16 residues. CDR1 MDHEN and CDR2 SYDVKM come from the germline V gene. The V and J ends lost 4 bases and 0 bases, in that order; junction bases with no gene match: 7. CDR3 loop: CASSSSTSGRSYEQYF. In DNA, the CDR3 is TGTGCCAGCAGTTCCTCCACTAGCGGGCGCTCCTACGAGCAGTACTTC.

This clone was recorded a few times. The rearrangement uses TRBV5-4 and TRBJ2-7, with D possibly being TRBD1 or TRBD2 (6 bases each). CDR1 is SGHNT, CDR2 YYREEE, per germline (reference sequence). V lost 4 bases to trimming and J lost 2 bases, with 16 bases between them. This CDR3 is built from 15 residues. The CDR3 sequence is CASSPTGRPPYEQYF. The CDR3 DNA reads TGTGCCAGCAGCCCTACAGGGAGGCCTCCCTACGAGCAGTACTTC.

The chain is built from TRBV6-1 and TRBJ2-7; TRBD2 aligns across 11 bases. The germline V gene has CDR1 MNHNS and CDR2 SASEGT. V lost 7 bases, J lost 7 bases, and 9 bases stayed unmatched. The CDR3 covers 14 residues. Here the CDR3 reads CASTELAGEGEQYF. In DNA form, the CDR3 reads TGTGCCAGCACCGAACTAGCGGGAGAGGGAGAGCAGTACTTC.

This clone was seen more than once but under ten times. This chain uses TRBV28 with TRBJ1-5; tentatively, D is TRBD1 (5 bases). V was clipped by 5 bases and J by 1 base, with 15 bases between them. The CDR3 length is 16 residues. Germline CDR1 is MDHEN and CDR2 is SYDVKM. Here the CDR3 reads CASSPLGGRSNQPQHF. The DNA of the CDR3 is TGTGCCAGCAGTCCCCTGGGGGGTAGGAGCAATCAGCCCCAGCATTTT.

There are a few counts of this clone. CDR3 sequence reads: CASSEGTSGSHEQFF. The DNA for the CDR3 is TGTGCCAGCAGTGAGGGGACTAGCGGGAGTCATGAGCAGTTCTTC. This chain links TRBV6-4 with TRBJ2-1; 14 bases agree with TRBD2. Germline V gives CDR1 MRHNA, CDR2 SNTAGT. V lost 3 bases to trimming and J lost 8 bases; unmatched junction nucleotides: 3. The CDR3 covers 15 residues.

This clone occurred many times. The chain combines TRBV6-5 with TRBJ2-1, with D perhaps assigned TRBD1 or TRBD2 (5 bases each). This CDR3 has 15 residues. Trimming took off 2 bases at V and 5 bases at J, with 13 bases between the two ends. The germline CDR1 and CDR2 sequences are MNHEY and SVGAGI. For the CDR3, the DNA is TGTGCCAGCAGTTACCCAGCTAGGGGAGACAATGAGCAGTTCTTC. Translated, it gives CASSYPARGDNEQFF.